This entry lists 6 T cell receptor beta chains sequenced from one sample in a study of T cells in localized non-small cell lung cancer. Repertoires were generated with immunoSEQ multiplex PCR, while TCRdb's copy carries only in-frame clones and drops some. The table shows roughly 76,000 clones, with around three quarters occurring only once. The input for sequencing was PBMCs, taken before any cancer treatment. Source of these receptors: a man aged 40 to 70 with stage II squamous cell lung carcinoma.

The J gene is TRBJ2-7, the V gene TRBV5-1; 8 nucleotides agree with TRBD1. Unmatched junction bases numbered 2, after V lost 3 bases and J lost 3 bases. Germline V gene lookup returns CDR1 SGHRS and CDR2 YFSETQ. This CDR3 comprises 13 residues. CDR3 bases: TGCGCCAGCAGCTGGACAGGGCACTACGAGCAGTACTTC. Translated, it gives CASSWTGHYEQYF.

The chain carries TRBV5-4 and TRBJ1-1, with TRBD1 matching 10 bases. From germline, CDR1 is SGHNT and CDR2 YYREEE (reference sequence). V shed 0 bases, J shed 5 bases, and the junction held 4 bases outside the gene matches. The CDR3 covers 15 residues. Here the CDR3 reads CASSLGGQGRTEAFF. The CDR3 bases are TGTGCCAGCAGCTTGGGGGGACAGGGGAGGACTGAAGCTTTCTTT.

V gene TRBV7-9 combines with J gene TRBJ2-7; TRBD1 is a possible D gene (6 bases). The CDR3 runs to 13 residues. Germline CDR1 reads SEHNR; CDR2 reads FQNEAQ (reference sequence). V was trimmed by 4 bases and J by 5 bases, leaving 12 bases between them. CDR3 DNA sequence: TGTGCCAGCAGCTCCCGGGACAATAACGAGCAGTACTTC. This encodes CASSSRDNNEQYF.

A single count supports this clone. The chain uses TRBV27 and TRBJ1-2; D is unresolved. The CDR3 covers 13 residues. V was trimmed by 3 bases and J by 8 bases, leaving 13 bases between them. Germline V gene sequence: CDR1 MNHEY, CDR2 SMNVEV (reference sequence). The CDR3 nucleotides are TGTGCCAGCAGTTTCTTTCCGGGGTGGGGCTACACCTTC. Translating it yields CASSFFPGWGYTF.

This clone came up once. The rearrangement joins TRBV2 to TRBJ2-3, with D uncertain. The CDR3 runs to 17 residues. Germline CDR1 and CDR2: SNHLY and FYNNEI. Trimming took 0 bases from V and 1 from J, leaving 14 bases between them. CDR3 protein: CASSEAGSIAGTDTQYF. CDR3 nucleotide sequence: TGTGCCAGCAGTGAAGCCGGGTCCATTGCGGGCACAGATACGCAGTATTTT.

This chain connects TRBV27 to TRBJ2-1; D is perhaps TRBD2 (6 bases). V was cut by 1 base and J by 3 bases, with 10 bases left in between. The germline V gene encodes CDR1 MNHEY and CDR2 SMNVEV (reference sequence). The CDR3 totals 15 residues. The CDR3 DNA sequence: TGTGCCAGCAGTTTATACGGGAGAAGCTACAATGAGCAGTTCTTC. Residues: CASSLYGRSYNEQFF.